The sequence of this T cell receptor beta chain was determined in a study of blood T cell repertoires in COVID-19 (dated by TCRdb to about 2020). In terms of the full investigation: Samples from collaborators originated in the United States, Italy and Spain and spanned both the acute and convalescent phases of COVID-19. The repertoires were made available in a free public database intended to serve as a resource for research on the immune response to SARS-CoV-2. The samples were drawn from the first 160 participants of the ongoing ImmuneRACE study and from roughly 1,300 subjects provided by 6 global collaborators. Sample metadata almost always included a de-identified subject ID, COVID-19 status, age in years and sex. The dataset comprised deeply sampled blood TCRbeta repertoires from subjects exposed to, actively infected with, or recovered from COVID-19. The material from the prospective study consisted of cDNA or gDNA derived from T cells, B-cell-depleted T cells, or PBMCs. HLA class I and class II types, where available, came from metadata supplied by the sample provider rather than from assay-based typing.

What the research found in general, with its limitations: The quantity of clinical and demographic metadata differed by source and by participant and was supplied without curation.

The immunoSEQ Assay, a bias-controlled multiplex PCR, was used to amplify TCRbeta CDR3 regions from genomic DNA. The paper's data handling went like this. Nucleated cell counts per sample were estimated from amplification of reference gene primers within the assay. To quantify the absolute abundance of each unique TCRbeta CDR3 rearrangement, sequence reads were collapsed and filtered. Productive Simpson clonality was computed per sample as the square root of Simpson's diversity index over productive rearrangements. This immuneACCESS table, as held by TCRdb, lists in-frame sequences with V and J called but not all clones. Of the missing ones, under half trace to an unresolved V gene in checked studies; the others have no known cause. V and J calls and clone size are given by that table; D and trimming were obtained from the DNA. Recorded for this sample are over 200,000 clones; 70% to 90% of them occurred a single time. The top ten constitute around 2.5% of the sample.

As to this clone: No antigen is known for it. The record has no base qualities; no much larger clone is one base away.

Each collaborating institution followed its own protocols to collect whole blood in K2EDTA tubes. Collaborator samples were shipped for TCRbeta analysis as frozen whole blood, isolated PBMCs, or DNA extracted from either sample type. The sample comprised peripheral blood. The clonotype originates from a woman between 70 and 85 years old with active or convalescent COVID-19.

The CDR3: CASSPSGSHYEQYF. The DNA sequence is as follows: TGTGCCAGCAGCCCTAGTGGGTCCCATTACGAGCAGTACTTC. The chain employs TRBV11-1 and TRBJ2-7; the D gene identity is not certain. The germline V gene encodes CDR1 SGHAT and CDR2 FQDESV (reference sequence). The CDR3 goes from the cysteine to the phenylalanine over 14 residues. Solely the CDR3 DNA is kept, with 42 bases framed from the first base. V loses 5 bases, J loses 4 bases, and the germline ends lie 15 bases apart.